Below, 19 T cell receptor beta chains from the same sample are listed, as sequenced in a study of tumor and adjacent non-tumor tissue in lung cancer. The library came from three nested PCR rounds adapted from ARM-PCR protocols. MiXCR was run by TCRdb on the multiplex PCR reads, yielding one entry per CDR3 protein. The sample shows some 78,000 distinct CDR3 sequences, around 80% of them seen only once. RNA was extracted from bulk tissue without any cell sorting. The sequencing sample was made of lung tumor tissue. Every receptor here comes from a woman between 50 and 59 years old with non-small cell lung cancer.

For this clonotype: An end of the junction differs from the germline gene, which may be a read error. V is TRBV6-6 and J is TRBJ2-7, with a tentative D call TRBD2 (7 bases). The CDR3 is 15 residues long. Germline CDR1 reads MNHNY; CDR2 reads SVGAGI (reference sequence). CDR3 coding DNA: TGTGCCAGCACGGTGTCTGATGGAGGGGGGCGGGAGCGGTACTTC. This encodes CASTVSDGGGRERYF.

Note on this clonotype: A read error may account for a junction end that differs from germline. The chain carries TRBV11-2 and TRBJ2-1, with 8 bases identical to TRBD2. The germline V gene has CDR1 SGHAT and CDR2 FQNNGV. CDR3 length: 15 residues. Here the CDR3 reads CANSRGLGMSNEQFF. The CDR3 region has the DNA TGTGCCAACAGCCGGGGACTAGGTATGAGCAATGAGCAGTTCTTC.

For this clonotype: The junction and the germline gene differ at one end; a read error may be behind it. This CDR3 reads CASAGPPGQGPTGELLF. The CDR3 DNA sequence: TGTGCTAGTGCCGGGCCTCCGGGACAGGGACCCACCGGGGAGCTGCTTTTT. The chain has TRBV12-5 and TRBJ2-2, with 9 bases lining up with TRBD1. Germline CDR1 reads LGHNT; CDR2 reads FRNRAP. The CDR3 extends over 17 amino acids.

Note on this clonotype: One end of the junction is discordant with germline, which a read error may explain. The chain carries TRBV7-9 and TRBJ2-7; unclear D gene. The V gene's germline CDR1 is SEHNR and CDR2 FQNEAQ (reference sequence). There are 14 residues in the CDR3. The CDR3 region is CAGSLGTENYEQYF. CDR3 DNA sequence: TGTGCCGGCAGCTTAGGCACAGAAAACTACGAGCAGTACTTC. The whole variable domain, filled in from reference TRBV7-9 and TRBJ2-7, reads DTGVSQNPRHKITKRGQNVTFRCDPISEHNRLYWYRQTLGQGPEFLTYFQNEAQLEKSRLLSDRFSAERPKGSFSTLEIQRTEQGDSAMYLCAGSLGTENYEQYFGPGTRLTVT.

This clonotype rates as medium-sized. The chain employs TRBV20-1 and TRBJ1-1; 7 bases match TRBD1. CDR1 DFQATT and CDR2 SNEGSKA come from the germline V gene (reference sequence). CDR3 length: 13 residues. In DNA form, the CDR3 reads TGCAGAGGGACAGCAATATTGAACACTGAAGCTTTCTTT. Protein product: CRGTAILNTEAFF.

A word on this clonotype: Its ends do not fully match the called genes, so a read error is possible. The J gene is TRBJ2-2, the V gene TRBV10-2; 10 bases are shared with TRBD2. The CDR3 is 15 residues long. Germline V gene data show CDR1 as WSHSY and CDR2 as SAAADI. CDR3 sequence reads: CASSETSGNTWELFF. The CDR3 coding sequence is TGCGCCAGCAGTGAGACTAGCGGGAACACCTGGGAGTTGTTTTTT.

A remark on this clonotype: One end of the junction fails to match germline, which may point to a read error. J is TRBJ2-2 and V is TRBV12-3 or TRBV12-4, with D perhaps matching TRBD1 (5 bases). This CDR3 has 14 residues. The CDR3 is CTSSLNGASGELFF. DNA for the CDR3: TGTACCAGCAGTTTAAATGGGGCTTCCGGGGAGCTGTTTTTT.

The rearrangement uses TRBV11-1 and TRBJ2-7; 7 positions match TRBD1. Germline CDR1 and CDR2: SGHAT and FQDESV (reference sequence). This CDR3 region has 14 residues. CDR3 sequence (DNA): TGTGCAAGAAGACACTGGGACAGCTCCTACGAGCAGTACTTC. It yields the protein CARRHWDSSYEQYF.

As regards this clonotype: A junction boundary mismatches the germline segment, possibly from a read error. The rearrangement links TRBV6-1 to TRBJ1-1; possibly TRBD1 for D (5 bases). The length of the CDR3 is 15 residues. Germline CDR1 reads MNHNS; CDR2 reads SASEGT. The CDR3 here is CANSGALEGKTEAFF. The DNA for the CDR3 is TGTGCCAACAGTGGGGCCCTTGAGGGGAAAACTGAAGCTTTCTTT.

This clonotype came up once. The V call is TRBV29-1, the J call TRBJ1-3; D gene ambiguous. In germline, CDR1 is SQVTM, CDR2 ANQGSEA. This CDR3 region has 13 residues. Trimming pared 8 bases from V and 14 bases from J, leaving 25 bases between. The CDR3 region is CSLWTDSGNTLYF. The CDR3 bases are TGCAGCCTCTGGACTGACTCTGGAAACACTTTATATTTT.

The rearrangement uses TRBV6-1 and TRBJ1-1; D uncertain. CDR3 length equals 12 residues. CDR1 is MNHNS, CDR2 SASEGT, per germline. V gave up 5 bases and J gave up 5 bases, with 9 bases separating them. CDR3 sequence: CASSLEQTEAFF. The CDR3 nucleotides read TGTGCCAGCAGTCTTGAGCAAACTGAAGCTTTCTTT.

As to this clonotype: Compared with germline, one end of the junction differs, possibly owing to a read error. The V and J genes are TRBV6-5 and TRBJ2-2; 7 bases map to TRBD2. This CDR3 contains 14 residues. Germline CDR1 reads MNHEY; CDR2 reads SVGAGI. CDR3 bases: TGTGCCAGCAGCTGGGACTATAACACCGTGGAGCTGTTATTT. Protein: CASSWDYNTVELLF.

With respect to this clonotype: The junction does not match germline at one end; this may be a read error. CDR3 protein: CTVRTSGYYEQYF. Written as DNA, the CDR3 is TGCACCGTTAGGACTAGCGGGTATTACGAGCAGTACTTC. This chain joins TRBV29-1 and TRBJ2-7; 11 nucleotides align to TRBD2. The CDR3 is made up of 13 amino acids. The germline V gene encodes CDR1 SQVTM and CDR2 ANQGSEA.

This sequence joins TRBV11-2 and TRBJ2-2; tentative D call: TRBD2 (5 bases). With 4 bases removed from V and 4 bases from J, the gap between germline ends came to 7 bases. The CDR3 contains 13 residues. Per germline, CDR1 SGHAT and CDR2 FQNNGV. The CDR3 sequence: CASSSSLTGELFF. In nucleotides, the CDR3 is TGTGCCAGCAGCTCTAGCCTCACCGGGGAGCTGTTTTTT.

On this clonotype itself: It is likely a read error, because the conserved phenylalanine at the end of the CDR3 is missing. This CDR3 is CASSYALTPKGTEAFI. CDR3 in DNA: TGTGCCAGCAGTTACGCCCTGACTCCGAAGGGGACTGAAGCTTTCATT. The chain recombines TRBV6-2 or TRBV6-3 with TRBJ1-1, with D maybe TRBD1 (5 bases). The CDR3 is 16 amino acids. Germline values: CDR1 MNHEY, CDR2 SVGEGT. With 2 bases removed from V and 5 bases from J, the gap between germline ends came to 18 bases.

Worth noting for this clonotype: At one end, the junction sequence differs from germline, possibly due to a read error. The CDR3 bases are TGCGCCAGCACTGAGTCCAGAGGGGGACCGGGCTACTCCTTC. It encodes CASTESRGGPGYSF. The chain joins TRBV10-2 to TRBJ1-2; D is possibly TRBD1 (6 bases). The CDR3 runs 14 residues. Germline V gene data show CDR1 as WSHSY and CDR2 as SAAADI.

As regards this clonotype: A junction boundary mismatches the germline segment, possibly from a read error. The chain employs TRBV6-1 and TRBJ2-7, with D possibly matching TRBD1 (6 bases). The length of the CDR3 is 15 residues. CDR1 is MNHNS and CDR2 is SASEGT in the germline V gene. CDR3 loop: CASSVTWDILYEQCF. The DNA of the CDR3 is TGTGCCAGCAGTGTGACTTGGGACATTCTTTACGAGCAGTGCTTC.

This clonotype is a singleton in its sample. The chain combines TRBV20-1 with TRBJ2-2, with D possibly called TRBD1 or TRBD2 (5 bases each). The CDR3 has 17 residues. Germline V gene sequence: CDR1 DFQATT, CDR2 SNEGSKA (reference sequence). CDR3 nucleotides: TGCATTACTAGAGACGCGGACATGGGAACAGACACCGGGGAGCTGTTTTTT. It encodes CITRDADMGTDTGELFF.

A remark on this clonotype: This may arise from a read error, as a much more abundant clone is one base away. The missing conserved phenylalanine or tryptophan at the end of this CDR3 makes a read error likely. CDR3 sequence (DNA): TGTGCCAGCAGTCCAAATGGGGAGACCCAGTACTCC. Residues: CASSPNGETQYS. The rearrangement joins TRBV12-3 or TRBV12-4 to TRBJ2-5, with D uncertain. This CDR3 spans 12 amino acids. The ends were cut back, 5 bases at V and 5 bases at J, with 9 bases in the middle.